The sequence of this T cell receptor beta chain was determined in a study of T cell responses to AZD1222 COVID-19 vaccine. This CDR3 is 14 amino acids long. Trimming removed 6 bases from V and 0 bases from J, with 9 bases in between. The V gene's germline CDR1 is SGHTA and CDR2 FQGNSA. The study pooled second doses at about 4 or about 12 weeks. Whole-study results and caveats: Baseline seropositivity characterized only six AZD1222 recipients.

For this clone: The target antigen is unknown.

Produced via immunoSEQ multiplex PCR; TCRdb's table is partial and in-frame only. The table includes approximately 110,000 clones, around 85% detected once. The V gene is TRBV7-2, the J gene TRBJ1-3; no clear D. This TCR was recovered from an adult who received the AZD1222 COVID-19 vaccine. This specimen was peripheral blood, taken 28 days after the second AZD1222 dose. In nucleotides, the CDR3 is TGTGCCAGCAGAAGGGCCAGCTCTGGAAACACCATATATTTT. Translating gives CASRRASSGNTIYF.